This T cell receptor beta chain appears in the sequencing data of a study of blood T cell repertoires in COVID-19. As for the study in general: PBMCs, B-cell-depleted T cells, or T cells were the source of the cDNA or gDNA that made up the material.

V lost 4 bases to trimming and J lost 4 bases, with 10 bases between them. Germline-derived CDR1 and CDR2 are SGHTA and FQGTGA. CDR3 size: 13 residues. Concerning this clone itself: This clone may be a read error of a much larger clone one base away.

Clones were sequenced by immunoSEQ multiplex PCR, and TCRdb holds only the in-frame ones, with some missing. This table holds a few hundred thousand clones, approximately 78% found once. The chain is built from TRBV7-3 and TRBJ1-2, with unresolved D. The TCR originated in a middle-aged man who had been exposed to COVID-19. Sequencing input: PBMCs or T cells enriched from blood (not recorded which). In DNA form, the CDR3 reads TGTGCCAGCAGCTCCGACTCGGGCTATGGCTACACCTTC. It is translated as CASSSDSGYGYTF.